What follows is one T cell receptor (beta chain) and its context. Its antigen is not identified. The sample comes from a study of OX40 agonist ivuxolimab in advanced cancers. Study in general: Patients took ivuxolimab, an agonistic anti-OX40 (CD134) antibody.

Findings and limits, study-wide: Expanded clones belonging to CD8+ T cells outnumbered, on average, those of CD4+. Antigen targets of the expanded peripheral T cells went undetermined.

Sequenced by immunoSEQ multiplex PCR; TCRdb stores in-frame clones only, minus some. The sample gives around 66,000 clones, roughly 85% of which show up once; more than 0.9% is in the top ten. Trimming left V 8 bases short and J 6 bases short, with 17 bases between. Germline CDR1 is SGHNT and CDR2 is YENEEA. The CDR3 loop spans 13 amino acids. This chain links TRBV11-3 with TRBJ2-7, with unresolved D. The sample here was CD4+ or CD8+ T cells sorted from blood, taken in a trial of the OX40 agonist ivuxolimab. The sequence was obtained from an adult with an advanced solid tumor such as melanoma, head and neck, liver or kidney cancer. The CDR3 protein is CASSWDPFGEQYF. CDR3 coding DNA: TGTGCCAGCTCGTGGGATCCTTTCGGCGAGCAGTACTTC.